This passage covers 28 T cell receptor beta chains from one sample sequenced in a study of cytomegalovirus exposure and HLA in healthy donors. PCR was performed using 60 Vbeta and 13 Jbeta primers. Assay used: immunoSEQ multiplex PCR; TCRdb lists only in-frame clones, some missing. The data contain roughly 100,000 clones, about 60% of them singletons. The sample taken for sequencing was PBMCs. These receptors were collected from a human donor in good health.

The J gene is TRBJ2-3, the V gene TRBV18, with D maybe TRBD1 (6 bases). Germline CDR1 and CDR2: KGHSH and LQKENI. This CDR3 spans 15 amino acids. V lost 6 bases and J 0 bases, leaving 13 bases between the germline ends. The CDR3 reads CASSRTASSTDTQYF. Written as DNA, the CDR3 is TGTGCCAGCTCCCGGACAGCCTCTAGCACAGATACGCAGTATTTT.

The chain uses TRBV27 and TRBJ1-1; D remains ambiguous. This CDR3 has 17 amino acids. V lost 5 bases, J lost 0 bases, and 19 bases lay in between. Per germline, CDR1 MNHEY and CDR2 SMNVEV (reference sequence). Here the CDR3 reads CASSPLLTGTMNTEAFF. The CDR3 DNA follows: TGTGCCAGCAGTCCCCTGCTGACGGGAACCATGAACACTGAAGCTTTCTTT.

The chain has TRBV28 and TRBJ1-5; D unclear. Trimming pared 3 bases from V and 2 bases from J, leaving 8 bases between. Looked up from germline, CDR1 is MDHEN and CDR2 is SYDVKM. The CDR3 extends over 14 amino acids. DNA for the CDR3: TGTGCCAGCAGTTTTCGACTGGGCAATCAGCCCCAGCATTTT. It translates to CASSFRLGNQPQHF.

The chain combines TRBV5-6 with TRBJ2-4; the match to TRBD2 covers 9 bases. The germline V gene encodes CDR1 SGHDT and CDR2 YYEEEE. Trimming took 5 bases from V and 5 from J; bases not matched to a gene: 11. CDR3 length: 16 residues. CDR3 nucleotides: TGTGCCAGCAGTCCAACGGCGGGAGGGTCTGAAAACATTCAGTACTTC. As protein: CASSPTAGGSENIQYF.

The chain uses TRBV5-8 and TRBJ1-4, with D possibly TRBD1 on 5 matching bases. Germline V gives CDR1 SGHTS, CDR2 YDEGEE. The CDR3 runs to 14 residues. V was pared by 2 bases and J by 3 bases, with 8 bases between. The CDR3 spells CASSFDSPNEKLFF. The CDR3 DNA reads as TGTGCCAGCAGCTTCGACAGTCCTAATGAAAAACTGTTTTTT.

V gene TRBV5-6 combines with J gene TRBJ2-7; 8 bases are a match to TRBD2. The CDR3 has 14 residues. V dropped 4 bases and J dropped 3; count of bases not matched to a gene: 6. Germline CDR1 SGHDT, CDR2 YYEEEE. CDR3 DNA: TGTGCCAGCAGCAGCCGACTAGCGTACTACGAGCAGTACTTC. Its translation: CASSSRLAYYEQYF.

A few counts support this clone. This sequence joins TRBV27 and TRBJ2-3; possibly TRBD1 for D (5 bases). CDR3 length: 15 amino acids. The germline gives CDR1 MNHEY, CDR2 SMNVEV (reference sequence). V lost 4 bases to trimming and J lost 4 bases, with 15 bases between them. This CDR3 is CASSSGIRVADTQYF. In DNA, the CDR3 is TGTGCCAGCAGTTCAGGAATCAGGGTCGCAGATACGCAGTATTTT.

This clone has a handful of counts. The chain links TRBV10-3 to TRBJ2-5; 9 bases are a match to TRBD2. The germline gives CDR1 ENHRY, CDR2 SYGVKD. Trimming took 0 bases from V and 6 from J; bases not matched to a gene: 8. The length of the CDR3 is 16 residues. The CDR3 nucleotides read TGTGCCATCAGTGAGTCTTGGGCGGGAGGGCCACAGACCCAGTACTTC. It specifies CAISESWAGGPQTQYF.

In this sample, this clone turned up a few times. CDR3 loop: CASSPWDRRNEQYF. In nucleotides, the CDR3 is TGTGCCAGCAGCCCCTGGGACAGGAGAAACGAGCAGTACTTC. The chain carries TRBV5-8 and TRBJ2-7; 8 nucleotides agree with TRBD1. V was pared by 4 bases and J by 5 bases, with 8 bases of the junction left unmatched. The CDR3 is 14 amino acids. CDR1 and CDR2 (germline): SGHTS, YDEGEE.

V usage is TRBV5-4 and J usage is TRBJ1-2; 12 bases align to TRBD1. Germline V gives CDR1 SGHNT, CDR2 YYREEE (reference sequence). The CDR3 runs 16 residues. V was clipped by 4 bases and J by 7 bases; unmatched bases: 11. CDR3 loop: CASSQGQGAPLAGYTF. Here the CDR3 DNA reads TGTGCCAGCAGCCAGGGACAGGGGGCGCCTCTAGCTGGCTACACCTTC.

This rearrangement joins TRBV19 to TRBJ1-1; 8 bases match TRBD1. CDR3 length: 15 amino acids. Germline CDR1 LNHDA, CDR2 SQIVND (reference sequence). The ends lost 5 bases at V and 1 base at J; junction bases unmatched: 6. The CDR3 loop reads CASSATGAGNTEAFF. CDR3 sequence (DNA): TGTGCCAGTAGTGCGACAGGGGCCGGGAACACTGAAGCTTTCTTT.

The chain uses TRBV28 and TRBJ2-3; 10 bases line up with TRBD1. The CDR3 runs 17 residues. The V gene's germline CDR1 is MDHEN and CDR2 SYDVKM. Trimming took 3 bases from V and 2 from J; bases not matched to a gene: 8. The CDR3 here is CASSFHSGTGDTDTQYF. For the CDR3, the DNA is TGTGCCAGCAGTTTCCACTCCGGGACAGGGGACACAGATACGCAGTATTTT.

This clone was seen more than once but under ten times. The genes are TRBV28 and TRBJ2-7, with 12 bases lining up with TRBD2. The V and J ends lost 5 bases and 2 bases, in that order; junction bases with no gene match: 1. The CDR3 is 14 residues long. Per germline, CDR1 MDHEN and CDR2 SYDVKM. For the CDR3, the DNA is TGTGCCAGCAGTGCTAGCGGGAGGGCCTACGAGCAGTACTTC. Translation: CASSASGRAYEQYF.

This clone has only a few counts. The gene calls are TRBV5-1 and TRBJ2-5; weak D call: TRBD1 (5 bases). Trimming stripped 0 bases from V and 2 bases from J, with 14 bases between. This CDR3 is built from 16 residues. The germline V gene has CDR1 SGHRS and CDR2 YFSETQ. As DNA, the CDR3 is TGCGCCAGCAGCTTGGTCGGACAAACAGTACAAGAGACCCAGTACTTC. The encoded protein is CASSLVGQTVQETQYF. The whole variable domain, remainder taken from reference TRBV5-1 and TRBJ2-5, is KAGVTQTPRYLIKTRGQQVTLSCSPISGHRSVSWYQQTPGQGLQFLFEYFSETQRNKGNFPGRFSGRQFSNSRSEMNVSTLELGDSALYLCASSLVGQTVQETQYFGPGTRLLVL.

This clone was counted a single time. For the CDR3, the DNA is TGTGCCAGCAGCACGCATCCGGGACAGGGGAGGCGAGCTTTCTTT. It translates to CASSTHPGQGRRAFF. This chain connects TRBV7-9 to TRBJ1-1; TRBD1 matches at 10 bases. V gave up 5 bases and J gave up 10 bases; unmatched junction bases: 13. Germline CDR1 SEHNR, CDR2 FQNEAQ (reference sequence). The CDR3 sequence is 15 residues long.

As DNA, the CDR3 is TGTGCCAGCAGTGAAGCCAACACCTACGAGCAGTACTTC. Encoded protein: CASSEANTYEQYF. The chain joins TRBV2 to TRBJ2-7, with D hard to call. CDR1 and CDR2 (germline): SNHLY, FYNNEI. The V and J ends lost 0 bases and 2 bases respectively, with 5 bases between them. The CDR3 has 13 residues.

This clone is a singleton in its sample. The rearrangement links TRBV9 to TRBJ2-2; the D is unclear. The CDR3 contains 13 residues. V lost 6 bases to trimming and J lost 6 bases, with 12 bases between them. Germline lookup yields CDR1 SGDLS and CDR2 YYNGEE. CDR3 in DNA: TGTGCCAGCACAGGATTATTGTCCGGGGAGCTGTTTTTT. Translated: CASTGLLSGELFF. Combining the CDR3 with reference TRBV9 and TRBJ2-2 gives the whole variable domain DSGVTQTPKHLITATGQRVTLRCSPRSGDLSVYWYQQSLDQGLQFLIQYYNGEERAKGNILERFSAQQFPDLHSELNLSSLELGDSALYFCASTGLLSGELFFGEGSRLTVL.

This clone turned up a few times. The V gene is TRBV19, the J gene TRBJ2-2, with a tentative D call TRBD1 (5 bases). V lost 5 bases and J lost 0, with 10 bases in between. This CDR3 region has 15 residues. Germline CDR1 reads LNHDA; CDR2 reads SQIVND (reference sequence). The CDR3 region is CASSPGNSNTGELFF. The DNA of the CDR3 is TGTGCCAGTAGTCCAGGGAACTCGAACACCGGGGAGCTGTTTTTT.

The chain carries TRBV15 and TRBJ2-1, with TRBD2 identical over 14 bases. CDR1 is LNHNV, CDR2 YYDKDF, per germline (reference sequence). The CDR3 contains 17 residues. Germline trimming cut 4 bases from V and 4 bases from J; bases unmatched to any gene: 6. CDR3 coding DNA: TGTGCCACCAGCACGAGACTAGCGGGAGGGGCGTACAATGAGCAGTTCTTC. It codes for CATSTRLAGGAYNEQFF.

Only one count was recorded for this clone. The rearrangement links TRBV7-2 to TRBJ2-1; TRBD2 matches at 9 bases. Per germline, CDR1 SGHTA and CDR2 FQGNSA. CDR3 length equals 16 residues. The J segment lost 8 bases and the V segment lost 1 base, leaving 9 bases of the junction unmatched. The CDR3 DNA follows: TGTGCCAGCAGCTTAGAAAGGGCTAGCGGGACCGATGAGCAGTTCTTC. It translates to CASSLERASGTDEQFF. The whole variable domain, remainder taken from reference TRBV7-2 and TRBJ2-1, is GAGVSQSPSNKVTEKGKDVELRCDPISGHTALYWYRQSLGQGLEFLIYFQGNSAPDKSGLPSDRFSAERTGGSVSTLTIQRTQQEDSAVYLCASSLERASGTDEQFFGPGTRLTVL.

The V and J genes are TRBV4-1 and TRBJ1-4; D call uncertain. V was clipped by 1 base and J by 0 bases, with 15 bases between them. CDR1 MGHRA and CDR2 YSYEKL come from the germline V gene. The CDR3 has 18 amino acids. The CDR3 sequence: CASSQVFRSQATNEKLFF. The DNA for the CDR3 is TGCGCCAGCAGCCAAGTGTTTAGAAGCCAGGCAACTAATGAAAAACTGTTTTTT.

V and J are TRBV30 and TRBJ2-7; 10 nucleotides agree with TRBD2. This CDR3 comprises 15 residues. With 8 bases clipped from V and 5 bases from J, the junction kept 15 bases outside the gene matches. Germline assignment: CDR1 GTSNPN and CDR2 SVGIG (reference sequence). The CDR3 coding sequence is TGTGCCGCCTTAACCGGGACTAGCGTCGTTCACGAGCAGTACTTC. Amino acids: CAALTGTSVVHEQYF. Variable domain in full (rest from reference TRBV30 and TRBJ2-7): SQTIHQWPATLVQPVGSPLSLECTVEGTSNPNLYWYRQAAGRGLQLLFYSVGIGQISSEVPQNLSASRPQDRQFILSSKKLLLSDSGFYLCAALTGTSVVHEQYFGPGTRLTVT.

The rearrangement joins TRBV4-1 to TRBJ1-1, with a tentative D call TRBD1 (6 bases). Trimming removed 4 bases at V and 5 bases at J, with 17 bases between. Germline lookup yields CDR1 MGHRA and CDR2 YSYEKL. This CDR3 contains 15 residues. The CDR3 spells CASSLRGGARTEAFF. For the CDR3, the DNA is TGCGCCAGCAGCCTCCGGGGGGGGGCGAGGACTGAAGCTTTCTTT.

The chain combines TRBV9 with TRBJ2-7; D possibly corresponds to TRBD2 (5 bases). The CDR3 length is 14 residues. The V and J ends lost 2 bases and 0 bases respectively, with 9 bases between them. Germline values: CDR1 SGDLS, CDR2 YYNGEE. The CDR3 protein is CASSVASRSYEQYF. As DNA, the CDR3 is TGTGCCAGCAGCGTGGCTAGCCGCTCCTACGAGCAGTACTTC.

Here the CDR3 reads CASSRTSNTGELFF. CDR3 sequence (DNA): TGTGCCAGCAGCAGGACTAGTAACACCGGGGAGCTGTTTTTT. The chain has TRBV7-3 and TRBJ2-2; 7 nucleotides line up with TRBD2. The germline V gene has CDR1 SGHTA and CDR2 FQGTGA. CDR3 length: 14 amino acids. Trimming cost V 5 bases and J 2 bases; bases outside gene matches: 2.

This sequence joins TRBV18 and TRBJ2-7; D gene ambiguous. In germline, CDR1 is KGHSH, CDR2 LQKENI. The CDR3 is 12 residues long. V lost 5 bases, J lost 0 bases, and 5 bases lay in between. CDR3 DNA sequence: TGTGCCAGCTCAGTGAGCTCCTACGAGCAGTACTTC. It translates to CASSVSSYEQYF.

J is TRBJ2-6 and V is TRBV28; D is unresolved. The V end lost 6 bases, the J end lost 2 bases, and 8 bases lay between the germline ends. Germline values: CDR1 MDHEN, CDR2 SYDVKM. This CDR3 is 14 amino acids long. CDR3 sequence (DNA): TGTGCCAGCAGCGGTTACCCTGGGGCCAACGTCCTGACTTTC. Translation gives CASSGYPGANVLTF.

The chain has TRBV19 and TRBJ1-5; D might be TRBD1 (6 bases). CDR3 length: 14 residues. Germline V lookup: CDR1 LNHDA, CDR2 SQIVND (reference sequence). V dropped 4 bases and J dropped 7 bases, with 14 bases sitting between them. CDR3 sequence reads: CASSTSGARQPQHF. CDR3 bases: TGTGCCAGTAGTACCTCAGGGGCGAGGCAGCCCCAGCATTTT. Together with reference TRBV19 and TRBJ1-5, the CDR3 gives the full variable domain: DGGITQSPKYLFRKEGQNVTLSCEQNLNHDAMYWYRQDPGQGLRLIYYSQIVNDFQKGDIAEGYSVSREKKESFPLTVTSAQKNPTAFYLCASSTSGARQPQHFGDGTRLSIL.